The sequence of this T cell receptor beta chain was determined in a study of blood T cell repertoires in COVID-19. Sequenced by immunoSEQ multiplex PCR; TCRdb stores in-frame clones only, minus some. In the table there are 95,000 to 150,000 clones, around 77% of which are singletons. V shed 4 bases and J 6 bases; nucleotides not matched to a gene: 9. This CDR3 contains 15 residues. Germline V gives CDR1 SGHTA, CDR2 FQGNSA. Material for sequencing was peripheral blood. This chain links TRBV7-2 with TRBJ1-2, with TRBD1 identical over 9 bases. This TCR came from a man in his 60s with active or convalescent COVID-19. CDR3 protein: CASSSSTGTGNGYTF. The CDR3 bases are TGTGCCAGCAGCTCCTCCACCGGGACAGGGAATGGCTACACCTTC.